A selection of T cell receptor beta chains follows, all from one sample in a study of T cells expressing NK-cell markers. TCRdb reprocessed the 5' RACE reads and stores each CDR3 protein as one record, lacking DNA. The data show roughly 430,000 distinct CDR3 sequences, and the top ten clones hold 7.3%. The sample taken for sequencing was blood T cells: a sorted CD56 or NKG2C T cell subset, CD4+ or CD8+ T cells, or bulk PBMC T cells (not recorded which). The receptors were gathered from a woman aged 18-70 years in good health. Both conserved end residues are part of each CDR3.

>TRBJ1-2|TRBV12-3/TRBV12-4
CASSLHGGNYGYTF
>TRBJ2-5|TRBV2
CASSDWQIQETQYF
>TRBJ1-4|TRBV15
CATSRIGKSANEKLFF
>TRBJ2-7|TRBV20-1
CSAPKTSGYEQYF
>TRBJ2-5|TRBV7-2
CASSSPLGYQETQYF
>TRBJ1-3|TRBV5-1
CASYRDPASLTSGNTIYF
>TRBJ1-4|TRBV12-3/TRBV12-4
CASSLQALSNEKLFF
>TRBJ1-1|TRBV29-1
CSVRLQGTEAFF
>TRBJ2-1|TRBV6-1
CASRRASASSYNEQFF
>TRBJ2-2|TRBV5-4
CASSLTGSVTGELFF
>TRBJ2-1|TRBV19
CASSEGRWQFF
>TRBJ2-7|TRBV20-1
CSASRGLAGEQYF
>TRBJ1-2|TRBV25-1
CASSVPRVQGPRGYTF
>TRBJ2-5|TRBV9
CASSVASDHRGTQYF
>TRBJ1-5|TRBV4-3
CASSQELSNQPQHF
>TRBJ1-5|TRBV12-3/TRBV12-4
CASSLGTGSVPQHF
>TRBJ2-7|TRBV29-1
CSVMQGLGEQYF
>TRBJ2-7|TRBV4-2
CASSQDTFRDEQYF
>TRBJ1-4|TRBV7-2
CASSRGSGNEKLFF
>TRBJ2-1|TRBV5-6
CASIGAGSYNEQFF
>TRBJ2-3|TRBV4-3
CASSHRTGEADTQYF
>TRBJ2-1|TRBV4-1
CASSQGGGGYNEQFF
>TRBJ2-1|TRBV12-3/TRBV12-4
CASSLGVYNEQFF
>TRBJ2-7|TRBV20-1
CSARDHRGLYEQYF
>TRBJ2-1|TRBV24-1
CATSDWTSGRYNEQFF
>TRBJ2-3|TRBV20-1
CSARDGRTDTQYF
>TRBJ1-6|TRBV5-1
CASSMNTGSPRNSPLHF
>TRBJ2-2|TRBV14
CASSQGGWAGELFF
>TRBJ1-1|TRBV7-9
CASSKSGGARTEAFF
>TRBJ2-3|TRBV11-2
CASSPTGEDTQYF
>TRBJ2-1|TRBV18
CASSPTEYNEQFF
>TRBJ2-7|TRBV3-1
CASSQETPTPPEQYF
>TRBJ2-2|TRBV4-3
CASSPWLADLAGELFF
>TRBJ1-5|TRBV12-3/TRBV12-4
CASSLNNQPQHF
>TRBJ1-2|TRBV5-1
CASSPDGTNYGYTF
>TRBJ1-5|TRBV19
CASSIPGGAGNQPQHF
>TRBJ2-3|TRBV4-3
CASSQAHRAQRDTQYF
>TRBJ1-4|TRBV30
CAWSLRLREKLFF
>TRBJ2-1|TRBV15
CATSGAVRGRSSYNEQFF
>TRBJ2-1|TRBV14
CASSQFTGYNEQFF
>TRBJ2-1|TRBV12-3/TRBV12-4
CASSLGGGILVEQFF
>TRBJ2-1|TRBV25-1
CASSGTWGSYNEQFF
>TRBJ1-6|TRBV30
CAWSPGVALHF
>TRBJ2-4|TRBV29-1
CSVTGTGDIQYF